The rows below give T cell receptor beta chains drawn from one sample of a study of blood T cell repertoires in COVID-19. The assay was immunoSEQ multiplex PCR, and TCRdb's table has in-frame clones only and misses some. The sample carries fewer than 400,000 clones, around 90% recorded once. The sequenced sample consisted of PBMCs or T cells enriched from blood (not recorded which). These receptors were collected from a woman in her twenties or thirties who had recovered from COVID-19. The CDR3 runs from the conserved cysteine through the conserved F or W. A D gene is named only where the DNA matches it firmly. Size is omitted from some rows. Given values are once, few, many or a class for expanded clones.

abundance	d_gene	j_gene	v_gene	CDR3nt	CDR3aa
.	.	TRBJ1-1	TRBV6-2/TRBV6-3	TGTGCCAGCAGCCGCGGACGGGACTGGATGAACACTGAAGCTTTCTTT	CASSRGRDWMNTEAFF
.	TRBD1	TRBJ1-5	TRBV6-5	TGTGCCAGCGGACAGGGGGCTCAGCCCCAGCATTTT	CASGQGAQPQHF
.	TRBD1	TRBJ2-1	TRBV28	TGTGCCAGCAGCCCTTCGACAGGGGGGGACAATGAGCAGTTCTTC	CASSPSTGGDNEQFF
.	.	TRBJ2-7	TRBV3-1/TRBV3-2	TGTGCCAGCAGCCAATACTACGAGCAGTACTTC	CASSQYYEQYF
.	TRBD1	TRBJ2-7	TRBV2	TGTGCCAGCGGGACAGGCACATCCTACGAGCAGTACTTC	CASGTGTSYEQYF
.	TRBD2	TRBJ2-3	TRBV13	TGTGCCAGCAGCCCGGCTAGCGGGGGGGGATTATATGGAGATACGCAGTATTTT	CASSPASGGGLYGDTQYF
few	.	TRBJ2-7	TRBV11-1	TGTGCCAGCAGCTTAAGGCTCTATGCCGCAGGGGGGGAGCAGTACTTC	CASSLRLYAAGGEQYF
.	.	TRBJ2-7	TRBV5-4	TGTGCCAGCAGCTTTAAGGGACTTACCTACGAGCAGTACTTC	CASSFKGLTYEQYF
.	.	TRBJ1-2	TRBV28	TGTGCCAGCAGTCTCGGACAGTATGGCTACACCTTC	CASSLGQYGYTF
.	TRBD1	TRBJ2-4	TRBV24-1	TGTGCCACCAGTGAAGGGAGAGGGGGCCGCGTTCCAGACATTCAGTACTTC	CATSEGRGGRVPDIQYF
.	.	TRBJ1-3	TRBV3-1/TRBV3-2	TGTGCCAGCAGCCAAGCAGGCCCAAGGGGCCCCTCTGGAAACACCATATATTTT	CASSQAGPRGPSGNTIYF
.	.	TRBJ2-1	TRBV5-7	TGTGCCAGCAGCTTGGGTGGGGCGAAGTTCTTC	CASSLGGAKFF
.	TRBD2	TRBJ2-7	TRBV28	TGTGCTTCCTGGGGGGGGGAGTATATCTACGAGCAGTACTTC	CASWGGEYIYEQYF
.	TRBD1	TRBJ2-7	TRBV14	TGTGCCAGCAGCCAAGAGCGGGACAGGTATTACGAGCAGTACTTC	CASSQERDRYYEQYF
.	.	TRBJ1-2	TRBV6-5	TGTGCCAGCAGTTACTCGACTGGCTCTGGGGGCTACACCTTC	CASSYSTGSGGYTF
.	TRBD2	TRBJ2-7	TRBV7-9	TGTGCCAGCAGCCCGCGAACTAGCGGGAGGAGCCACGAGCAGTACTTC	CASSPRTSGRSHEQYF
once	TRBD1	TRBJ2-5	TRBV5-1	TGCGCCAGCAGCCCCCTGGACAGGGATGGGACCCAGTACTTC	CASSPLDRDGTQYF
.	.	TRBJ2-3	TRBV5-1	TGCGCCAGCAGCTTGAACACCTTGGGACAACCGAGCACAGATACGCAGTATTTT	CASSLNTLGQPSTDTQYF
.	TRBD2	TRBJ2-1	TRBV7-9	TGTGCCAGCAGCCGGGAAGGACTAGCGGCTACCTCATCTTCCTACAATGAGCAGTTCTTC	CASSREGLAATSSSYNEQFF